Listed here are 8 T cell receptor beta chains from one sample, sequenced in a study of sequential checkpoint blockade in melanoma. Noted treatment: randomized to nivolumab then ipilimumab (arm A) or the reverse (arm B). Profiled with immunoSEQ multiplex PCR; TCRdb holds only in-frame clones, not every one. The sample has fewer than 30,000 clones, 75% to 85% seen once. The material sequenced was CD8+ T cells sorted from blood (inferred from file names), taken from a patient given nivolumab and ipilimumab in sequence. The receptors derive from a human donor with melanoma.

V usage is TRBV27 and J usage is TRBJ2-1, with 14 nucleotides matching TRBD2. The CDR3 spans 18 residues. Trimming took 5 bases from V and 6 from J; bases not matched to a gene: 12. Germline V CDR1 and CDR2: MNHEY, SMNVEV (reference sequence). CDR3: CASSTIPGLAGGLNEQFF. The CDR3, as DNA: TGTGCCAGCAGTACCATCCCTGGACTAGCGGGAGGACTCAATGAGCAGTTCTTC.

V and J are TRBV7-2 and TRBJ2-3; D might be TRBD1 (6 bases). Looked up from germline, CDR1 is SGHTA and CDR2 is FQGNSA. This CDR3 has 16 residues. Trimming pared 1 base from V and 2 bases from J, leaving 13 bases between. CDR3: CASSLEEDSTTDTQYF. The CDR3 DNA reads TGTGCCAGCAGCTTAGAGGAGGACAGTACCACAGATACGCAGTATTTT.

The chain is built from TRBV28 and TRBJ1-2; TRBD1 agrees at 10 bases. With V trimmed by 6 bases and J by 3 bases, 7 bases remained unmatched. The CDR3 sequence is 15 residues long. Germline V gene lookup returns CDR1 MDHEN and CDR2 SYDVKM. The CDR3, as DNA: TGTGCCAGCAGCTTACAGGGGACAGGGGACTATGGCTACACCTTC. Its translation: CASSLQGTGDYGYTF.

V gene TRBV7-2 combines with J gene TRBJ1-4; no definite D call. V was clipped by 1 base and J by 6 bases, with 12 bases between them. Germline lookup yields CDR1 SGHTA and CDR2 FQGNSA. The CDR3 totals 15 residues. The CDR3 nucleotides are TGTGCCAGCAGCTTAGTGCGCAGAGGCTATGAAAAACTGTTTTTT. Its protein is CASSLVRRGYEKLFF.

This clone appeared a single time. J is TRBJ1-1 and V is TRBV11-2; the D is unclear. Germline V gives CDR1 SGHAT, CDR2 FQNNGV. This CDR3 region has 14 residues. The ends were cut back, 5 bases at V and 1 base at J, with 11 bases in the middle. The CDR3 spells CASSLRPGNTEAFF. The CDR3 DNA reads as TGTGCCAGCAGCCTTCGACCAGGGAACACTGAAGCTTTCTTT.

The chain combines TRBV27 with TRBJ2-1, with D possibly TRBD2 on 6 matching bases. This CDR3 has 14 residues. CDR1 is MNHEY, CDR2 SMNVEV, per germline (reference sequence). The ends were cut back, 3 bases at V and 2 bases at J, with 8 bases in the middle. The CDR3 nucleotides read TGTGCCAGCAGTTTCGGGGGAACCTACAATGAGCAGTTCTTC. This gives the protein CASSFGGTYNEQFF.

Details on this clone: This specimen includes other DNA sequences encoding the same CDR3. The rearrangement joins TRBV12-5 to TRBJ2-1; D might be TRBD1 (5 bases). There are 14 residues in the CDR3. The V end was cut by 9 bases, the J end by 7 bases, with 19 bases between. Germline assignment: CDR1 LGHNT and CDR2 FRNRAP. DNA of the CDR3: TGTGCTAGCGGTCCAACCTCCAGGGAAAATGAGCAGTTCTTC. It is translated as CASGPTSRENEQFF.

The rearrangement uses TRBV6-1 and TRBJ2-7, with TRBD1 matching 10 bases. Germline V gives CDR1 MNHNS, CDR2 SASEGT. This CDR3 spans 16 amino acids. The V gene end was trimmed by 2 bases and the J gene end by 0 bases; junction bases not matched to a gene: 4. CDR3 DNA sequence: TGTGCCAGCAGTGAAAGGCGGACAGGGGGCTCCTACGAGCAGTACTTC. It encodes CASSERRTGGSYEQYF.